The 19 T cell receptor beta chains reported below all come from one sample, sequenced in a study of blood T cell repertoires in COVID-19. Sequenced by immunoSEQ multiplex PCR; TCRdb stores in-frame clones only, minus some. The table shows around 220,000 clones, with around 90% occurring only once. The specimen was PBMCs or T cells enriched from blood (not recorded which). These receptors were obtained from a woman aged 25 to 45 with acute COVID-19.

The table lists this clone with a count of one. J is TRBJ1-2 and V is TRBV7-9, with D hard to call. The germline V gene has CDR1 SEHNR and CDR2 FQNEAQ (reference sequence). Trimming left V 3 bases short and J 4 bases short, with 18 bases between. This CDR3 is built from 16 residues. The CDR3: CASSFSSTGGGYGYTF. In DNA, the CDR3 is TGTGCCAGCAGCTTCTCCTCTACGGGAGGCGGCTATGGCTACACCTTC.

The table lists this clone with a few counts. This chain uses TRBV18 with TRBJ2-7; weak D call: TRBD2 (6 bases). Germline CDR1 and CDR2: KGHSH and LQKENI. The CDR3 length is 14 residues. V was pared by 0 bases and J by 5 bases, with 11 bases between. The CDR3 spells CASSPPNREHEQYF. The CDR3 bases are TGTGCCAGCTCACCACCGAATCGGGAGCACGAGCAGTACTTC.

The CDR3 DNA reads TGTGCCAGCTCCCAAGGACAGGGGGCGACCGGAAACACCATATATTTT. It is translated as CASSQGQGATGNTIYF. The chain combines TRBV18 with TRBJ1-3; 11 nucleotides line up with TRBD1. The CDR3 spans 16 residues. Per the germline V gene, CDR1 is KGHSH and CDR2 is LQKENI. Unmatched junction bases numbered 8, after V lost 6 bases and J lost 4 bases.

The rearrangement joins TRBV7-2 to TRBJ2-1; 8 bases line up with TRBD2. Germline assignment: CDR1 SGHTA and CDR2 FQGNSA. This CDR3 has 14 residues. The V gene end was trimmed by 5 bases and the J gene end by 9 bases; junction bases not matched to a gene: 9. The CDR3 DNA reads as TGTGCCAGCAGCCCGAGCGGGAGAACGAGTGAGCAGTTCTTC. It codes for CASSPSGRTSEQFF.

This rearrangement joins TRBV7-9 to TRBJ2-2, with a possible D match to TRBD1 (6 bases). The V end lost 5 bases, the J end lost 2 bases, and 9 bases lay between the germline ends. This CDR3 region has 14 residues. Germline-derived CDR1 and CDR2 are SEHNR and FQNEAQ (reference sequence). The CDR3 DNA is TGTGCCAGCAGCCCGGGGACAAACACCGGGGAGCTGTTTTTT. It translates to CASSPGTNTGELFF.

The rearrangement joins TRBV24-1 to TRBJ2-1, with 10 bases aligning to TRBD2. Germline values: CDR1 KGHDR, CDR2 SFDVKD. The CDR3 runs to 13 residues. Losses at the gene ends were 6 bases for V and 5 bases for J; bases not matched to a gene: 0. CDR3 DNA: TGTGCCACCAGTCTAGCGGGGGACAATGAGCAGTTCTTC. It specifies CATSLAGDNEQFF.

V and J are TRBV29-1 and TRBJ2-3; 7 nucleotides agree with TRBD1. Trimming at V came to 7 bases and at J to 4 bases, leaving 5 bases not matched to a gene. CDR1 is SQVTM, CDR2 ANQGSEA, per germline. This CDR3 contains 12 residues. CDR3 sequence reads: CSAGTAADTQYF. For the CDR3, the DNA is TGCAGCGCTGGGACAGCAGCAGATACGCAGTATTTT.

CDR3 region: CASRYTGGGDGYTF. The CDR3 DNA is TGTGCCAGCAGATATACAGGGGGCGGGGATGGCTACACCTTC. V usage is TRBV2 and J usage is TRBJ1-2; 9 nucleotides agree with TRBD1. Looked up from germline, CDR1 is SNHLY and CDR2 is FYNNEI. Trimming cost V 6 bases and J 6 bases; bases outside gene matches: 8. This CDR3 has 14 residues. The entire variable domain, with the rest obtained from reference TRBV2 and TRBJ1-2, is as follows: EPEVTQTPSHQVTQMGQEVILRCVPISNHLYFYWYRQILGQKVEFLVSFYNNEISEKSEIFDDQFSVERPDGSNFTLKIRSTKLEDSAMYFCASRYTGGGDGYTFGSGTRLTVV.

The V call is TRBV2, the J call TRBJ1-6, with unresolved D. Germline loops: CDR1 SNHLY, CDR2 FYNNEI. This CDR3 region has 13 residues. The V and J ends lost 0 bases and 13 bases respectively, with 10 bases between them. The CDR3 DNA reads as TGTGCCAGCAGTGAAGCTCGTGGTGGCCCCCTCCACTTT. Residues: CASSEARGGPLHF.

The chain has TRBV7-9 and TRBJ2-3, with 7 nucleotides matching TRBD2. The CDR3 is 14 amino acids. V dropped 2 bases and J dropped 1; count of bases not matched to a gene: 0. Germline V lookup: CDR1 SEHNR, CDR2 FQNEAQ (reference sequence). CDR3 sequence: CASSLLAGTDTQYF. CDR3 sequence (DNA): TGTGCCAGCAGCTTACTAGCGGGCACAGATACGCAGTATTTT.

The chain recombines TRBV27 with TRBJ1-5; 10 nucleotides line up with TRBD1. The CDR3 is made up of 13 amino acids. V was pared by 6 bases and J by 11 bases, with 7 bases of the junction left unmatched. Germline CDR1 and CDR2: MNHEY and SMNVEV (reference sequence). CDR3 amino acids: CASSQDRGRAQHF. The CDR3 region has the DNA TGTGCCAGCAGCCAGGACAGGGGGAGGGCCCAGCATTTT.

The V gene is TRBV3-1 (or the pseudogene TRBV3-2), the J gene TRBJ1-2, with D tentatively TRBD1 (5 bases). V gave up 2 bases and J gave up 5 bases, with 12 bases separating them. Germline CDR1 is LGHDT and CDR2 is YNNKEL (reference sequence). The CDR3 is 14 amino acids. The CDR3, as DNA: TGTGCCAGCAGCCAATCCAGGGCCCCATATGGCTACACCTTC. Its protein product is CASSQSRAPYGYTF.

This clone was recorded once. The rearrangement joins TRBV28 to TRBJ2-6; D perhaps matches TRBD2 (5 bases). The CDR3 covers 18 residues. Trimming stripped 10 bases from V and 0 bases from J, with 22 bases between. The germline V gene encodes CDR1 MDHEN and CDR2 SYDVKM. CDR3 in amino acids: CATQEGGGPSSGANVLTF. The DNA of the CDR3 is TGTGCCACCCAAGAAGGCGGAGGCCCCAGCTCTGGGGCCAACGTCCTGACTTTC.

Only one count was recorded for this clone. This chain connects TRBV7-2 to TRBJ1-2; 7 nucleotides line up with TRBD1. CDR3 length equals 14 residues. Looked up from germline, CDR1 is SGHTA and CDR2 is FQGNSA. Trimming at V came to 1 base and at J to 2 bases, leaving 1 base not matched to a gene. Here the CDR3 reads CASSLGGQNYGYTF. The CDR3 nucleotides read TGTGCCAGCAGCTTAGGGGGACAGAACTATGGCTACACCTTC.

The rearrangement uses TRBV5-1 and TRBJ1-1; 9 positions match TRBD1. This CDR3 has 16 residues. The germline CDR1 and CDR2 sequences are SGHRS and YFSETQ. Trimming cost V 5 bases and J 0 bases; bases outside gene matches: 8. The CDR3 sequence: CASRTGTGTLNTEAFF. In nucleotides, the CDR3 is TGCGCCAGCAGGACCGGGACAGGGACATTGAACACTGAAGCTTTCTTT.

The V and J genes are TRBV7-2 and TRBJ1-1, with D uncertain. The CDR3 contains 15 residues. The germline CDR1 and CDR2 sequences are SGHTA and FQGNSA. The germline V and J ends were trimmed by 3 bases and 1 base, with 12 bases remaining between them. CDR3 amino acids: CASSLGLTSNTEAFF. For the CDR3, the DNA is TGTGCCAGCAGCTTGGGCTTGACGTCGAACACTGAAGCTTTCTTT.

This clone was observed once. The chain links TRBV15 to TRBJ1-5; 7 bases are shared with TRBD1. With 0 bases clipped from V and 2 bases from J, the junction kept 7 bases outside the gene matches. CDR3 length: 17 residues. Germline V gene data show CDR1 as LNHNV and CDR2 as YYDKDF (reference sequence). CDR3 nucleotides: TGTGCCACCAGCAGAGATTTCTGGCAGGGGGGCAATCAGCCCCAGCATTTT. Protein product: CATSRDFWQGGNQPQHF. Based on the CDR3 plus reference TRBV15 and TRBJ1-5, the full variable domain is DAMVIQNPRYQVTQFGKPVTLSCSQTLNHNVMYWYQQKSSQAPKLLFHYYDKDFNNEADTPDNFQSRRPNTSFCFLDIRSPGLGDTAMYLCATSRDFWQGGNQPQHFGDGTRLSIL.

The genes are TRBV9 and TRBJ2-2; D is perhaps TRBD2 (6 bases). Trimming removed 4 bases at V and 4 bases at J, with 11 bases between. The CDR3 runs 14 residues. Germline loops: CDR1 SGDLS, CDR2 YYNGEE. CDR3 sequence: CASSPRLVTGELFF. CDR3 bases: TGTGCCAGCAGCCCAAGACTAGTCACCGGGGAGCTGTTTTTT. Full variable domain (missing parts from reference TRBV9 and TRBJ2-2): DSGVTQTPKHLITATGQRVTLRCSPRSGDLSVYWYQQSLDQGLQFLIQYYNGEERAKGNILERFSAQQFPDLHSELNLSSLELGDSALYFCASSPRLVTGELFFGEGSRLTVL.

The chain couples TRBV20-1 to TRBJ1-3, with D unclear. Germline V gene data show CDR1 as DFQATT and CDR2 as SNEGSKA (reference sequence). V was pared by 4 bases and J by 7 bases, with 8 bases between. The CDR3 is 11 residues long. CDR3 DNA sequence: TGCAGTGCTACCACCCGGAACACCATATATTTT. This translates into CSATTRNTIYF.